This T cell receptor (beta chain) was obtained from a study of T cells after yellow fever vaccination. Germline CDR1 is SGHTA and CDR2 is FQGNSA. This CDR3 spans 17 amino acids. Trimming stripped 2 bases from V and 1 base from J, with 14 bases between. A remark on this clonotype: The antigen is unknown.

A process of 5'RACE template switching, which added a universal primer site and UMIs, was used to make TCR cDNA. One entry per CDR3 protein, called by TCRdb with MiXCR from the 5' RACE reads. The sample holds just over 250,000 distinct CDR3 sequences; around 4.9% are singletons and the top ten take less than 3.5%. Study results and caveats: Most clones from primary vaccination resurfaced after the booster (around 97% CD4, over 85% CD8). FACS-sorted repertoires could harbor abundant contaminating bulk-population clonotypes. Weaker in magnitude, the secondary response showed a faster peak on day 5 versus 15.

The chain is built from TRBV7-2 and TRBJ2-2; D is perhaps TRBD1 (5 bases). This sequence originates from a man aged 18 to 35 who received the YFV17D yellow fever vaccine. Specimen: CD4+ T cells sorted from PBMCs, collected on the day of the yellow fever booster vaccination. CDR3 amino acids: CASSLYVRTLNTGELFF. The DNA for the CDR3 is TGTGCCAGCAGCTTATACGTTCGGACATTGAACACCGGGGAGCTGTTTTTT. Drawing the rest from reference TRBV7-2 and TRBJ2-2, the complete variable domain is GAGVSQSPSNKVTEKGKDVELRCDPISGHTALYWYRQSLGQGLEFLIYFQGNSAPDKSGLPSDRFSAERTGGSVSTLTIQRTQQEDSAVYLCASSLYVRTLNTGELFFGEGSRLTVL.